These T cell receptor beta chains were read from a single sample in a study of blood T cell repertoires in COVID-19. TCRdb keeps only in-frame clones here, not all; method: immunoSEQ multiplex PCR. Among about 35,000 clones listed, about four fifths were seen once. Material: peripheral blood. These receptors originate from a man aged 45-65 years with acute or convalescent COVID-19. The CDR3 runs from the conserved cysteine through the conserved F or W. D genes are given only for firm matches. Size tells how often a clone was seen (once, few, many) or the class of an expanded clone, and some rows leave it out.

TRBV2	few	NA	TRBJ2-1	CASRETGLSYNEQFF	TGTGCCAGCAGGGAGACAGGCCTCTCCTACAATGAGCAGTTCTTC
TRBV19	once	NA	TRBJ2-7	CASNGGAGDYEQYF	TGTGCCAGTAATGGGGGGGCGGGAGACTACGAGCAGTACTTC
TRBV4-1	NA	NA	TRBJ1-6	CASSQGLPRGFNSPLHF	TGCGCCAGCAGCCAAGGCCTTCCTCGGGGATTCAATTCACCCCTCCACTTT
TRBV19	NA	TRBD1	TRBJ1-5	CASSMDRVRQPQHF	TGTGCCAGTAGTATGGACAGGGTTAGGCAGCCCCAGCATTTT
TRBV3-1/TRBV3-2	NA	TRBD2	TRBJ2-3	CASSLMTSGRTDTQYF	TGTGCCAGCAGCCTTATGACTAGCGGCCGCACAGATACGCAGTATTTT
TRBV5-1	NA	TRBD2	TRBJ2-1	CASSPTSGGGGEQFF	TGCGCCAGCAGCCCGACTAGCGGAGGAGGTGGTGAGCAGTTCTTC
TRBV30	NA	NA	TRBJ2-7	CAWSVSQGGYEQYF	TGTGCCTGGAGTGTTTCACAGGGTGGGTACGAGCAGTACTTC
TRBV4-1	NA	TRBD1	TRBJ1-5	CASSSSGTGGGQPQHF	TGCGCCAGCAGCTCGTCGGGGACAGGGGGCGGTCAGCCCCAGCATTTT
TRBV10-2	NA	TRBD2	TRBJ2-1	CASRIAGGMYNEQFF	TGCGCCAGCAGAATAGCGGGAGGGATGTACAATGAGCAGTTCTTC
TRBV29-1	NA	TRBD1	TRBJ2-1	CSVYPGQNNEQFF	TGCAGCGTTTATCCGGGACAGAACAATGAGCAGTTCTTC
TRBV28	few	TRBD2	TRBJ2-1	CASSRGGWGPSYNEQFF	TGTGCCAGCAGTAGGGGAGGGTGGGGACCCTCCTACAATGAGCAGTTCTTC
TRBV21-1	few	NA	TRBJ1-1	CASSKALMGQENTEAFF	TGTGCCAGCAGCAAAGCGCTAATGGGACAGGAGAACACTGAAGCTTTCTTT
TRBV28	NA	TRBD1	TRBJ1-2	CASSPPGQGAVGYTF	TGTGCCAGCAGTCCGCCGGGACAGGGGGCGGTTGGCTACACCTTC
TRBV18	NA	TRBD2	TRBJ2-7	CASSQGTSGNSYEQYF	TGTGCCAGCTCACAAGGGACTAGCGGGAACTCCTACGAGCAGTACTTC
TRBV7-9	once	NA	TRBJ2-7	CASRSGLNYEQYF	TGTGCCAGCAGGTCCGGACTTAACTACGAGCAGTACTTC
TRBV19	NA	NA	TRBJ2-1	CASIGESSYNEQFF	TGTGCCAGTATTGGGGAGAGCTCCTACAATGAGCAGTTCTTC
TRBV11-1	NA	NA	TRBJ2-1	CASSFRQYNEQFF	TGTGCCAGCAGCTTCCGCCAGTACAATGAGCAGTTCTTC
TRBV5-6	NA	NA	TRBJ1-2	CASSFGDSYRDGYTF	TGTGCCAGCAGCTTTGGAGACAGTTATCGGGATGGCTACACCTTC
TRBV7-2	NA	TRBD1	TRBJ2-5	CASSLGRGQGETQYF	TGTGCCAGCAGCCTGGGGAGAGGACAGGGTGAGACCCAGTACTTC
TRBV11-2	once	TRBD2	TRBJ2-3	CASSLGAGTITDTQYF	TGTGCCAGCAGCTTAGGAGCCGGGACTATCACAGATACGCAGTATTTT
TRBV5-6	NA	TRBD1	TRBJ1-1	CASSLEQGMNTEAFF	TGTGCCAGCAGCTTGGAACAGGGGATGAACACTGAAGCTTTCTTT
TRBV6-1	NA	NA	TRBJ1-2	CASSEREGSNYGYTF	TGTGCCAGCAGTGAAAGGGAGGGGAGCAACTATGGCTACACCTTC
TRBV6-2/TRBV6-3	NA	TRBD1	TRBJ1-1	CASSHHRGGTEAFF	TGTGCCAGCAGTCATCACAGGGGCGGCACTGAAGCTTTCTTT
TRBV27	NA	TRBD1	TRBJ1-2	CASSLEWTGGNGYTF	TGTGCCAGCAGTTTAGAGTGGACAGGAGGGAATGGCTACACCTTC
TRBV2	once	TRBD1	TRBJ1-5	CASSEWGTGYSNQPQHF	TGTGCCAGCAGTGAATGGGGGACAGGGTATAGCAATCAGCCCCAGCATTTT
TRBV6-5	few	TRBD1	TRBJ2-7	CASSYGTELSSYEQYF	TGTGCCAGCAGTTATGGGACAGAGCTTAGCTCCTACGAGCAGTACTTC